What follows are 29 T cell receptor beta chains derived from one specimen sequenced in a study of technical replicates of blood from a handful of donors. The table came from immunoSEQ multiplex PCR; TCRdb's copy has only in-frame clones and leaves some out. The repertoire holds some 80,000 clones, with roughly 96% as singletons. Material for sequencing was T cells isolated from PBMCs. These receptors were collected from a human donor in good health.

The rearrangement links TRBV2 to TRBJ1-4; 7 nucleotides match TRBD1. Germline loops: CDR1 SNHLY, CDR2 FYNNEI. The CDR3 runs to 16 residues. V lost 2 bases to trimming and J lost 7 bases; unmatched junction nucleotides: 10. The CDR3 region has the DNA TGTGCCAGCAGTGAATTAAGCCGGGACAGCCTTGAAAAACTGTTTTTT. It specifies CASSELSRDSLEKLFF.

J is TRBJ2-3 and V is TRBV11-2; D might be TRBD1 (6 bases). V lost 3 bases, J lost 3 bases, and 7 bases lay in between. Germline V gene data show CDR1 as SGHAT and CDR2 as FQNNGV. The length of the CDR3 is 13 residues. The CDR3 spells CASSFTGTDTQYF. CDR3 coding DNA: TGTGCCAGCAGCTTCACAGGGACAGATACGCAGTATTTT.

The chain carries TRBV11-3 and TRBJ1-1; no clear D. The CDR3 is made up of 14 amino acids. V lost 5 bases to trimming and J lost 0 bases, with 10 bases between them. CDR1 is SGHNT and CDR2 is YENEEA in the germline V gene. As DNA, the CDR3 is TGTGCCAGCAGCGGATGGCGGGTGAACACTGAAGCTTTCTTT. It codes for CASSGWRVNTEAFF.

This chain uses TRBV5-1 with TRBJ2-5, with D perhaps TRBD2 (6 bases). CDR1 SGHRS and CDR2 YFSETQ come from the germline V gene. With 0 bases removed from V and 3 bases from J, the gap between germline ends came to 9 bases. This CDR3 has 14 residues. This CDR3 is CASSLEVAEETQYF. For the CDR3, the DNA is TGCGCCAGCAGCTTGGAGGTAGCGGAAGAGACCCAGTACTTC.

The V gene is TRBV15, the J gene TRBJ2-7; D is ambiguous. The CDR3 is 13 residues long. Trimming shortened V by 1 base and J by 3 bases, and 7 bases separated the two germline ends. Germline V CDR1 and CDR2: LNHNV, YYDKDF (reference sequence). CDR3 DNA: TGTGCCACCAGCAGAGGAGAGGACTACGAGCAGTACTTC. This codes for CATSRGEDYEQYF.

The CDR3 DNA reads TGTGCCACCAACCCCGGACACCAGAGATATGGCTACACCTTC. Translation gives CATNPGHQRYGYTF. This chain joins TRBV6-1 and TRBJ1-2; TRBD1 might be the D (5 bases). The V end lost 10 bases, the J end lost 5 bases, and 20 bases lay between the germline ends. CDR1 is MNHNS, CDR2 SASEGT, per germline. This CDR3 contains 14 residues.

This rearrangement joins TRBV6-5 to TRBJ1-4, with D unclear. In germline, CDR1 is MNHEY, CDR2 SVGAGI. V was cut by 3 bases and J by 5 bases, with 10 bases left in between. CDR3 length equals 14 residues. CDR3 region: CASSYLPGNEKLFF. In DNA, the CDR3 is TGTGCCAGCAGTTATCTTCCCGGGAATGAAAAACTGTTTTTT.

The rearrangement uses TRBV6-5 and TRBJ2-2, with 10 nucleotides matching TRBD2. This CDR3 has 14 residues. Germline CDR1 MNHEY, CDR2 SVGAGI. Germline trimming cut 9 bases from V and 1 base from J; bases unmatched to any gene: 2. The CDR3 nucleotides read TGTGCCAGTTGGACTAGCGGGAACACCGGGGAGCTGTTTTTT. Its protein is CASWTSGNTGELFF.

In DNA, the CDR3 is TGTGCCAGCAGCTTAACCGGGACAGGGGTCTGGGATACGCAGTATTTT. As protein: CASSLTGTGVWDTQYF. The genes are TRBV7-2 and TRBJ2-3; TRBD1 aligns across 10 bases. The germline CDR1 and CDR2 sequences are SGHTA and FQGNSA. This CDR3 is built from 16 residues. Trimming removed 2 bases from V and 6 bases from J; junction bases left unmatched: 8. Full variable domain (remainder filled in from reference TRBV7-2 and TRBJ2-3): GAGVSQSPSNKVTEKGKDVELRCDPISGHTALYWYRQSLGQGLEFLIYFQGNSAPDKSGLPSDRFSAERTGGSVSTLTIQRTQQEDSAVYLCASSLTGTGVWDTQYFGPGTRLTVL.

This rearrangement joins TRBV5-1 to TRBJ2-2; tentatively, D is TRBD1 (5 bases). V lost 0 bases to trimming and J lost 4 bases, with 7 bases between them. The CDR3 runs 14 residues. Germline lookup yields CDR1 SGHRS and CDR2 YFSETQ. CDR3 DNA: TGCGCCAGCAGCTTGGTGCAGGGCACCGGGGAGCTGTTTTTT. This translates into CASSLVQGTGELFF.

This chain joins TRBV6-5 and TRBJ2-7, with D maybe TRBD2 (5 bases). Trimming cost V 7 bases and J 5 bases, with 15 bases left between them. CDR1 and CDR2 (germline): MNHEY, SVGAGI. This CDR3 spans 13 amino acids. DNA for the CDR3: TGTGCCAGCACTTTCGGGCCCGGGGACGAGCAGTACTTC. Its translation is CASTFGPGDEQYF.

J is TRBJ1-3 and V is TRBV28, with 8 positions matching TRBD1. Trimming took 3 bases from V and 7 from J; bases not matched to a gene: 11. Germline V gene lookup returns CDR1 MDHEN and CDR2 SYDVKM. CDR3 length equals 16 residues. DNA of the CDR3: TGTGCCAGCAGTTTGGGCCCAGGACAGGGAAGGAACACCATATATTTT. Translation: CASSLGPGQGRNTIYF.

The gene calls are TRBV5-4 and TRBJ2-3; possible D gene TRBD2, 6 bases. Germline V gives CDR1 SGHNT, CDR2 YYREEE (reference sequence). Trimming took off 3 bases at V and 4 bases at J, with 15 bases between the two ends. The CDR3 totals 15 residues. CDR3 protein: CASSSIAAGADTQYF. CDR3 DNA sequence: TGTGCCAGCAGCTCAATAGCGGCTGGCGCAGATACGCAGTATTTT.

The rearrangement joins TRBV28 to TRBJ1-5; the match to TRBD1 covers 8 bases. CDR1 is MDHEN, CDR2 SYDVKM, per germline. The CDR3 runs to 13 residues. The junction had 4 bases not matched to a gene; V was cut back by 6 bases and J by 6 bases. The CDR3 here is CASRVDRAQPQHF. CDR3 nucleotides: TGTGCCAGCAGGGTGGACAGGGCTCAGCCCCAGCATTTT.

J is TRBJ2-1 and V is TRBV7-2; 10 nucleotides align to TRBD2. The CDR3 consists of 16 residues. Germline V CDR1 and CDR2: SGHTA, FQGNSA. Germline trimming cut 3 bases from V and 5 bases from J; bases unmatched to any gene: 7. The CDR3 DNA follows: TGTGCCAGCAGCTTCAGAGGGCTAGCGGGAGACAATGAGCAGTTCTTC. Translating gives CASSFRGLAGDNEQFF.

The rearrangement joins TRBV5-4 to TRBJ2-7; a possible D gene is TRBD1 (6 bases). Germline V gene data show CDR1 as SGHNT and CDR2 as YYREEE (reference sequence). CDR3 length: 15 amino acids. The V gene lost 4 bases and the J gene lost 0 bases, with 14 bases spanning the gap. CDR3 nucleotides: TGTGCCAGCAGCCGTAGGACAGAGAGCTCCTACGAGCAGTACTTC. It translates to CASSRRTESSYEQYF. Drawing the rest from reference TRBV5-4 and TRBJ2-7, the complete variable domain is ETGVTQSPTHLIKTRGQQVTLRCSSQSGHNTVSWYQQALGQGPQFIFQYYREEENGRGNFPPRFSGLQFPNYSSELNVNALELDDSALYLCASSRRTESSYEQYFGPGTRLTVT.

This clone appeared a single time. V is TRBV30 and J is TRBJ1-4; D is possibly TRBD1 (5 bases). Germline CDR1 GTSNPN, CDR2 SVGIG (reference sequence). V lost 6 bases to trimming and J lost 4 bases, with 9 bases between them. The CDR3 runs 12 residues. The CDR3 region is CACGGFNEKLFF. The CDR3 region has the DNA TGTGCCTGCGGGGGGTTTAATGAAAAACTGTTTTTT. The entire variable domain, with the rest obtained from reference TRBV30 and TRBJ1-4, is as follows: SQTIHQWPATLVQPVGSPLSLECTVEGTSNPNLYWYRQAAGRGLQLLFYSVGIGQISSEVPQNLSASRPQDRQFILSSKKLLLSDSGFYLCACGGFNEKLFFGSGTQLSVL.

The rearrangement uses TRBV27 and TRBJ2-5; the D is unclear. CDR1 and CDR2 (germline): MNHEY, SMNVEV (reference sequence). This CDR3 is built from 14 residues. Between the trimmed V and J ends, which lost 3 bases and 5 bases, there was a span of 13 bases. The CDR3 nucleotides are TGTGCCAGCAGTTTTTTCGCTAGTTATGAGACCCAGTACTTC. This translates into CASSFFASYETQYF.

The V and J genes are TRBV9 and TRBJ1-3; TRBD1 aligns across 7 bases. The CDR3 runs 16 residues. After removal of 0 bases from V and 4 bases from J, the junction contained 7 bases not matched to a gene. Germline V gene lookup returns CDR1 SGDLS and CDR2 YYNGEE. Written as DNA, the CDR3 is TGTGCCAGCAGCGTAGGACCAGGGGGTTCCGGAAACACCATATATTTT. Translated: CASSVGPGGSGNTIYF.

This sequence joins TRBV29-1 and TRBJ2-1; no clear D gene. Trimming stripped 4 bases from V and 0 bases from J, with 10 bases between. This CDR3 contains 14 residues. Germline assignment: CDR1 SQVTM and CDR2 ANQGSEA. CDR3 sequence: CSVATARSYNEQFF. The CDR3 DNA is TGCAGCGTTGCAACAGCCCGCTCCTACAATGAGCAGTTCTTC.

The V and J genes are TRBV30 and TRBJ2-7; D may be TRBD2 (5 bases). V lost 0 bases to trimming and J lost 4 bases, with 7 bases between them. CDR1 is GTSNPN, CDR2 SVGIG, per germline (reference sequence). This CDR3 spans 12 amino acids. The CDR3 sequence is CAWSVGSYEQYF. CDR3 bases: TGTGCCTGGAGTGTAGGGAGTTACGAGCAGTACTTC.

The chain has TRBV11-2 and TRBJ2-1; D is undetermined. Trimming left V 1 base short and J 8 bases short, with 21 bases between. The germline gives CDR1 SGHAT, CDR2 FQNNGV. The CDR3 is 17 amino acids. The CDR3 nucleotides are TGTGCCAGCAGCTTAGTTTCGCCCCGGAGCCTTGTGGATGAGCAGTTCTTC. It encodes CASSLVSPRSLVDEQFF.

The V call is TRBV6-1, the J call TRBJ1-2; possible D gene TRBD1, 6 bases. From germline, CDR1 is MNHNS and CDR2 SASEGT. The CDR3 is 10 amino acids. V was trimmed by 8 bases and J by 10 bases, leaving 11 bases between them. The CDR3 protein is CASGTTVYTF. CDR3 in DNA: TGTGCCAGCGGGACAACAGTCTACACCTTC.

The chain has TRBV11-2 and TRBJ1-1; D is undetermined. Trimming shortened V by 7 bases and J by 0 bases, and 18 bases separated the two germline ends. The V gene's germline CDR1 is SGHAT and CDR2 FQNNGV. CDR3 length: 16 residues. The CDR3 region is CASTQEAPLLNTEAFF. CDR3 nucleotides: TGTGCCAGCACCCAAGAAGCCCCCCTCCTGAACACTGAAGCTTTCTTT.

The chain employs TRBV21-1 and TRBJ1-5; the table assigns TRBD1, which was not confirmed against the DNA. TRBV21-1 constitutes a pseudogene. This CDR3 has 13 residues. The CDR3 DNA reads as TGTGCCAGACAGGGAACTGGGACTCAGCCCCAGCATTTT. This gives the protein CARQGTGTQPQHF.

The gene calls are TRBV15 and TRBJ2-1, with 12 positions matching TRBD2. The CDR3 runs to 15 residues. J lost 6 bases, V lost 6 bases, and 6 bases had no gene match. Germline V gene sequence: CDR1 LNHNV, CDR2 YYDKDF (reference sequence). The DNA for the CDR3 is TGTGCCACCAGGACTAGCGGGAGTTCATCCAATGAGCAGTTCTTC. Translated, it gives CATRTSGSSSNEQFF.

The gene calls are TRBV11-2 and TRBJ1-2; 12 positions match TRBD1. The CDR3 is made up of 17 amino acids. Trimming at V came to 5 bases and at J to 4 bases, leaving 11 bases not matched to a gene. CDR1 is SGHAT, CDR2 FQNNGV, per germline. In DNA form, the CDR3 reads TGTGCCAGCAGCGGACAATTACCGGGACAGGGGGCCTATGGCTACACCTTC. Its protein is CASSGQLPGQGAYGYTF.

This chain uses TRBV19 with TRBJ1-5, with 7 positions matching TRBD1. CDR3 length: 12 amino acids. Germline loops: CDR1 LNHDA, CDR2 SQIVND (reference sequence). CDR3 region: CGVGQHNQPQHF. For the CDR3, the DNA is TGTGGGGTGGGACAGCACAATCAGCCCCAGCATTTT.

The chain has TRBV15 and TRBJ1-4; 8 bases line up with TRBD1. Germline CDR1 and CDR2: LNHNV and YYDKDF (reference sequence). Unmatched junction bases numbered 5, after V lost 1 base and J lost 7 bases. The CDR3 is 15 amino acids. DNA for the CDR3: TGTGCCACCAGCAGAGGGACAGGGTGGCGTGAAAAACTGTTTTTT. Amino acids: CATSRGTGWREKLFF.